This TCR beta chain is from a study of a mutant IDH1 vaccine in newly diagnosed glioma. Study details: The study started vaccination 4-6 weeks after radiotherapy alone, or with temozolomide cycles. Males made up around 62% and females about 40% of treated patients, whose mean age was approximately 43 years. Previous care, which was radiotherapy, temozolomide, or both, most often involved both. General study results and limits: Whatever changes occurred in top peripheral T cell clonotypes seemed unrelated to pseudoprogression.

CDR1 and CDR2 (germline): SGHDN, FVKESK. Trimming removed 1 base from V and 5 bases from J; junction bases left unmatched: 10. The CDR3 sequence is 16 residues long. As to time point: week 11, during vaccination. The study gave 300 ug of mutant IDH1 20-mer peptide per vaccine dose, with topical imiquimod. Worth noting for this clone: Its antigen is as yet unknown.

The table came from immunoSEQ multiplex PCR; TCRdb's copy has only in-frame clones and leaves some out. The table lists 20,000 to 30,000 clones, around 77% of them singletons. This rearrangement joins TRBV14 to TRBJ1-2; TRBD1 matches at 7 bases. The clonotype originates from a woman aged 18-29 years with glioma. The specimen was PBMCs, collected from a glioma patient whose treatment included an IDH1 peptide vaccine. The CDR3 sequence is CASSQGRGTVGYGYTF. The CDR3, as DNA: TGTGCCAGCAGCCAAGGACGGGGGACAGTGGGGTATGGCTACACCTTC.